The clone carrying this T cell receptor (beta chain) was picked up one time. Within the sample, other DNA sequences also encode this same CDR3. This sample stems from a study of shared clonotypes between healthy human individuals. Overall study: Ranging from 18 to 49 in age, donors were two women and three men.

The protocol was immunoSEQ multiplex PCR, while the TCRdb copy is restricted to in-frame clones and leaves out a portion. The sample has roughly 1,500,000 clones, 95% to 99% seen once; the top ten hold approximately 0.45%. Germline assignment: CDR1 SGHRS and CDR2 YFSETQ. This CDR3 is 12 amino acids long. Trimming left V 4 bases short and J 4 bases short, with 9 bases between. The receptor was isolated from a man under 40 in good health. Sequencing was done on a sample of naive CD4+ T cells sorted from blood. Indicated subset: CD45RA+ positively selected. J is TRBJ2-7 and V is TRBV5-1, with D perhaps matching TRBD1 (6 bases). The CDR3 DNA reads TGCGCCAGCAGCCCAGACAGGTACGAGCAGTACTTC. Translating gives CASSPDRYEQYF.